What follows describes a single TCR beta chain. Its matching antigen is unknown. These data belong to a study of early stage breast cancer tumors. Broader study findings: Compared with adjacent normal breast, tumors showed about 2.4-fold denser, more clonal T cells.

Looked up from germline, CDR1 is MNHEY and CDR2 is SVGAGI. The CDR3 is 15 residues long. Trimming took 7 bases from V and 2 from J, leaving 12 bases between them. Here immunoSEQ multiplex PCR was the method, and the copy in TCRdb shows in-frame clones only, minus some. The table records some 75,000 clones, under 85% of them present only once. Sequenced: blood. The origin of this receptor is a person in their sixties with breast cancer. The chain employs TRBV6-5 and TRBJ2-6, with D perhaps matching TRBD1 (6 bases). CDR3 DNA sequence: TGTGCCAGCACAGGGGAAGGGCCTGGGGCCAACGTCCTGACTTTC. Translated: CASTGEGPGANVLTF.